This T cell receptor (beta chain) was recorded in a study of cytomegalovirus exposure and HLA in healthy donors. The PCR contained 60 Vbeta and 13 Jbeta primers. The table came from immunoSEQ multiplex PCR; TCRdb's copy has only in-frame clones and leaves some out. The data contain some 170,000 clones, 80% to 90% of them singletons. Per the germline V gene, CDR1 is SGHDN and CDR2 is FVKESK. The trim removed 5 bases at V and 3 bases at J, leaving 5 bases unmatched. The CDR3 loop spans 16 amino acids. The sample comprised PBMCs. This chain links TRBV14 with TRBJ2-2, with 11 nucleotides matching TRBD1. The clonotype was recovered from a woman under 30 in good health and CMV-seropositive. CDR3 in amino acids: CASSIRDRGYTGELFF. The CDR3 region has the DNA TGTGCCAGCAGCATCCGGGACAGGGGGTACACCGGGGAGCTGTTTTTT.